This T cell receptor beta chain is from a study of T cells in Graves' hyperthyroidism and ophthalmopathy. Overall study findings and caveats: In blood, most of the thyroid clonotypes expanded above 0.001 were also present.

Ophthalmopathy patients showed a Clinical Activity Score of at least 3, NOSPECS grade of at least 4 and duration under 3 months. This clonotype appeared a few times. The antigen is not known. Looked up from germline, CDR1 is MDHEN and CDR2 is SYDVKM. The CDR3 length is 15 residues. The trim removed 6 bases at V and 5 bases at J, leaving 10 bases unmatched. What was amplified from RNA transcripts were TCR beta CDR3 regions. TCR CDR3 underwent first-round RT-PCR with the HTBI primer set. TCRdb re-called the multiplex PCR reads through MiXCR, storing one row per CDR3 protein. The sample lists 500,000 to 650,000 distinct CDR3 sequences, approximately 17% occurring once.

The chain employs TRBV28 and TRBJ1-1; 9 nucleotides line up with TRBD1. The origin of this receptor is a woman younger than 35 with Graves' ophthalmopathy. The material sequenced was blood. CDR3 loop: CASRPGQGRVTEAFF. The CDR3 nucleotides are TGTGCCAGCAGGCCGGGACAGGGCCGGGTAACTGAAGCTTTCTTT.